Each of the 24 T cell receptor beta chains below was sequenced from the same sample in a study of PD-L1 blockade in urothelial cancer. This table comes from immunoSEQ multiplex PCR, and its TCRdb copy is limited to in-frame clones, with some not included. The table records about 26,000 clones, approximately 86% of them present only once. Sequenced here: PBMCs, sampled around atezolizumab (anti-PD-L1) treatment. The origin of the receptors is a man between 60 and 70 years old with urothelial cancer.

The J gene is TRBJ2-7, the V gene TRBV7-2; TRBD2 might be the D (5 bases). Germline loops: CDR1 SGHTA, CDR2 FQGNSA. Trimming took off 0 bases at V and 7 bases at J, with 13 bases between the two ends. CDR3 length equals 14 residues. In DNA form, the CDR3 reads TGTGCCAGCAGCTTAGCGGTACATTCGGGGGAGCAGTACTTC. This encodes CASSLAVHSGEQYF.

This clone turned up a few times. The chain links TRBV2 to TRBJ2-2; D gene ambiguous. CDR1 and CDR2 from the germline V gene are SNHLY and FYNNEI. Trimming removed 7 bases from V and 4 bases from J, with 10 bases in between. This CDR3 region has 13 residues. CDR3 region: CASIYSFTGELFF. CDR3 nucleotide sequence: TGTGCCAGCATTTATTCTTTCACCGGGGAGCTGTTTTTT.

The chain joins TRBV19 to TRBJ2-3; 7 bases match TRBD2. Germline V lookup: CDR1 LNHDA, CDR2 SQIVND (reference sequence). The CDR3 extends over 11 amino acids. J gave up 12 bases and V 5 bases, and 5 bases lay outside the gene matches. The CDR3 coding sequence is TGTGCCAGTAGTTGGCGGGAGAACCAGTATTTT. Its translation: CASSWRENQYF.

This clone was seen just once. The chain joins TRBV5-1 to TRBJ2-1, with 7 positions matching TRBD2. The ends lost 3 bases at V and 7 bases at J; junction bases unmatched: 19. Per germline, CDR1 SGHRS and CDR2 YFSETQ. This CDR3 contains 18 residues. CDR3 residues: CASSSLVRLAENTNEQFF. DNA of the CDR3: TGCGCCAGCAGCTCCCTTGTCCGACTAGCAGAGAATACGAATGAGCAGTTCTTC.

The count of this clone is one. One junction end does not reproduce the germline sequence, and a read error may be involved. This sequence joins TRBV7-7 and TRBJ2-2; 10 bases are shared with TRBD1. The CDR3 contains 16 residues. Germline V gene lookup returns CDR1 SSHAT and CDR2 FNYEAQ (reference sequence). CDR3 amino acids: CASSPGTGAGTGELFF. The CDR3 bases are TGTGCTAGCAGCCCCGGGACAGGGGCCGGGACCGGGGAGCTGTTTTTT.

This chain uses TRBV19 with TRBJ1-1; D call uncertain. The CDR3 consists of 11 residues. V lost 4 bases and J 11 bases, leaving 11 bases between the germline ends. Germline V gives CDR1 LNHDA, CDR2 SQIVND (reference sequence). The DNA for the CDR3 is TGTGCCAGTAGTAGACCCCCGGGGGCTTTCTTT. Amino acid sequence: CASSRPPGAFF.

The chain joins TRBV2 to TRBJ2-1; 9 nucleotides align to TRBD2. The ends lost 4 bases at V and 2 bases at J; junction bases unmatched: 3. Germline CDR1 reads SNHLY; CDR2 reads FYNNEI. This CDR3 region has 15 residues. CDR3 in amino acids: CASSGGTSPYNEQFF. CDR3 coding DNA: TGTGCCAGCAGTGGGGGGACTAGCCCCTACAATGAGCAGTTCTTC.

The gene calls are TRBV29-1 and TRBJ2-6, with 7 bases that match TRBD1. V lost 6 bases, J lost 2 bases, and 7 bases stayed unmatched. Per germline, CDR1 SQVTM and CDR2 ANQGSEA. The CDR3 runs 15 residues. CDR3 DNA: TGCAGCGTACACGACAGGGTTGCTGGGGCCAACGTCCTGACTTTC. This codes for CSVHDRVAGANVLTF.

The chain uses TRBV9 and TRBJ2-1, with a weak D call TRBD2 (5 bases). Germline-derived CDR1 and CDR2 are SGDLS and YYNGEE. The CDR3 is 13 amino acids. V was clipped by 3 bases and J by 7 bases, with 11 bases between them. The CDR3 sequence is CASSGHSGNEQFF. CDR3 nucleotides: TGTGCCAGCAGCGGGCACTCGGGAAATGAGCAGTTCTTC.

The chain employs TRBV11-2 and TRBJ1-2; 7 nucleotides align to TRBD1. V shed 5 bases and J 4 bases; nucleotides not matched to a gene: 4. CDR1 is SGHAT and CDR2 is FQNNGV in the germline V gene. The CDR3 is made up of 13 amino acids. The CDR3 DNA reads TGTGCCAGCAGCCCGGGACAGATCTATGGCTACACCTTC. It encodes CASSPGQIYGYTF.

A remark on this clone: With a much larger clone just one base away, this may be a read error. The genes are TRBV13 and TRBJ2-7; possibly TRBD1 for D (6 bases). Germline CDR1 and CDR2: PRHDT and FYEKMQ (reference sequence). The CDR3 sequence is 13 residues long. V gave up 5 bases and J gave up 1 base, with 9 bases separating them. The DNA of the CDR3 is TGTGCCAGCAGCCAGGACAGTTCCTACGAGCAGTACTTC. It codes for CASSQDSSYEQYF.

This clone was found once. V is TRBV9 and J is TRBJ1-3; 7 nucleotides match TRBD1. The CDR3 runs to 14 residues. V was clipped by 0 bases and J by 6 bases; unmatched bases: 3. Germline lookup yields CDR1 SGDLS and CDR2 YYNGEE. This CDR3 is CASSVGTGVNTIYF. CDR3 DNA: TGTGCCAGCAGCGTAGGGACAGGAGTAAACACCATATATTTT.

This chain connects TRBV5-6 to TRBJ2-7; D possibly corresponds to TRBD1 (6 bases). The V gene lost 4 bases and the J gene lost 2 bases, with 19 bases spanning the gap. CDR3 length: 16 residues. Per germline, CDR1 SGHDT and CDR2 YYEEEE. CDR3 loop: CASSPSKDSKTYEQYF. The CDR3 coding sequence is TGTGCCAGCAGCCCGTCTAAGGACAGCAAAACCTACGAGCAGTACTTC.

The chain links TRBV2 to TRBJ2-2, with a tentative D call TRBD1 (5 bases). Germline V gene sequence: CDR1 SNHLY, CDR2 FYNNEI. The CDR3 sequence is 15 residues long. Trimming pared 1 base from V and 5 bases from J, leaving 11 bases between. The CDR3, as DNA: TGTGCCAGCAGTGAAGAGGGCAGGGTTACCGGGGAGCTGTTTTTT. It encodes CASSEEGRVTGELFF.

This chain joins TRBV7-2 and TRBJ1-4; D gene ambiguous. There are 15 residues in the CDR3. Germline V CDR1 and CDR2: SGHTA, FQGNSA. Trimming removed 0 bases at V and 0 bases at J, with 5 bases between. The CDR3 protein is CASSLASTTNEKLFF. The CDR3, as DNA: TGTGCCAGCAGCTTAGCCAGTACAACTAATGAAAAACTGTTTTTT.

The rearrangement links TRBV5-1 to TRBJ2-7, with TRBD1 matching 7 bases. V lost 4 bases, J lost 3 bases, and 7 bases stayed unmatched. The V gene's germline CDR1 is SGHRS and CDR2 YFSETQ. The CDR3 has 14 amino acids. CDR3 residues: CASSRGRDSYEQYF. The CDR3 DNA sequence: TGCGCCAGCAGCAGAGGACGGGACAGCTACGAGCAGTACTTC.

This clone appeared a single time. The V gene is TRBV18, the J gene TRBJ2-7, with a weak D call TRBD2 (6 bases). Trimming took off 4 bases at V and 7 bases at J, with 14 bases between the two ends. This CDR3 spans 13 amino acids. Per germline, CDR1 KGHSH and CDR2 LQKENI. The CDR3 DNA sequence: TGTGCCAGCTCACGGGGGGATATGGGGGAGCAGTACTTC. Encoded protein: CASSRGDMGEQYF.

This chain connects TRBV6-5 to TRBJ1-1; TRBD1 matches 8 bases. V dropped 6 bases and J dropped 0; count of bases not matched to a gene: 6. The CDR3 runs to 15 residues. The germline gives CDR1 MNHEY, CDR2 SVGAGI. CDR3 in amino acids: CASRPGTGLNTEAFF. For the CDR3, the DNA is TGTGCCAGCAGGCCCGGGACAGGATTGAACACTGAAGCTTTCTTT.

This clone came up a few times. CDR3 amino acids: CASSSREPNSPLHF. The CDR3 DNA is TGTGCCAGCAGCTCGAGGGAACCTAATTCACCCCTCCACTTT. The gene calls are TRBV7-3 and TRBJ1-6, with D uncertain. The CDR3 runs 14 residues. V lost 4 bases and J lost 6, with 10 bases in between. Germline V gene data show CDR1 as SGHTA and CDR2 as FQGTGA.

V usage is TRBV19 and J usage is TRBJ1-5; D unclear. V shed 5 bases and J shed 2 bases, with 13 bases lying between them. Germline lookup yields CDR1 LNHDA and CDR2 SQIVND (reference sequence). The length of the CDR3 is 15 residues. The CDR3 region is CASSQRFEGNQPQHF. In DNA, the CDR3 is TGTGCCAGTAGTCAGAGATTTGAGGGCAATCAGCCCCAGCATTTT.

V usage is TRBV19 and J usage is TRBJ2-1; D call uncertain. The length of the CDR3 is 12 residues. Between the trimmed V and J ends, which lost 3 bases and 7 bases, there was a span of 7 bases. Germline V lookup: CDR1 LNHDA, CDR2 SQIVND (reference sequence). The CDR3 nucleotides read TGTGCCAGTAGTATTAGCTTAAATGAGCAGTTCTTC. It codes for CASSISLNEQFF.

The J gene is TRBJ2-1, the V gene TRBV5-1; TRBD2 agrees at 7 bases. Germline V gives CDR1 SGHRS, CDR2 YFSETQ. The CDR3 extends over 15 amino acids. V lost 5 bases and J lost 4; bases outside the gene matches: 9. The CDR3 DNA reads TGCGCCAGCAGGTCCACTAGCGACCGGTACAATGAGCAGTTCTTC. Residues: CASRSTSDRYNEQFF. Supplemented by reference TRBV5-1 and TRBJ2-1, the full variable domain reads KAGVTQTPRYLIKTRGQQVTLSCSPISGHRSVSWYQQTPGQGLQFLFEYFSETQRNKGNFPGRFSGRQFSNSRSEMNVSTLELGDSALYLCASRSTSDRYNEQFFGPGTRLTVL.

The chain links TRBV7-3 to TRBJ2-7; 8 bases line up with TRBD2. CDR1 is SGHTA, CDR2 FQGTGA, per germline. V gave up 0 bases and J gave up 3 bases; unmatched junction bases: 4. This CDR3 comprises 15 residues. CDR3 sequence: CASSLTRGAGYEQYF. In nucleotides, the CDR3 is TGTGCCAGCAGCTTAACGCGGGGGGCTGGCTACGAGCAGTACTTC. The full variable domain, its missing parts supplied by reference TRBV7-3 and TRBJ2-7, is GAGVSQTPSNKVTEKGKYVELRCDPISGHTALYWYRQSLGQGPEFLIYFQGTGAADDSGLPNDRFFAVRPEGSVSTLKIQRTERGDSAVYLCASSLTRGAGYEQYFGPGTRLTVT.

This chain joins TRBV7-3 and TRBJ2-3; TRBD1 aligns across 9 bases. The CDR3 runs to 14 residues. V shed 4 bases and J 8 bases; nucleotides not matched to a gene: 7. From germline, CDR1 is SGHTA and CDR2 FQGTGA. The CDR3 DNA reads TGTGCCAGCAGCTCCAGGACAGGGGAGGGTACGCAGTATTTT. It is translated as CASSSRTGEGTQYF.